This record concerns one T cell receptor (beta chain) sequence. Its antigen is undetermined. The data were obtained in a study of response to subunit inactivated influenza vaccine. TCRdb fed the RT-PCR reads into MiXCR, producing one record per CDR3 protein. The table has about 700,000 distinct CDR3 sequences, about 15% seen once. V lost 0 bases and J lost 3, with 15 bases in between. The CDR3 has 17 amino acids. Germline lookup yields CDR1 SGHNT and CDR2 YENEEA. Study-wide results and caveats: Every seasonal influenza vaccination brings in few new T cells, the authors suggested.

The sample in question was PBMCs from blood, obtained approximately 15 days before vaccination. The TCR originated in a man aged 45-65 years who received an inactivated influenza vaccine. The chain has TRBV11-3 and TRBJ2-1; D perhaps matches TRBD2 (6 bases). The CDR3 DNA reads TGTGCCAGCAGCTTAGATCGCAGGACTACCAACTACAATGAGCAGTTCTTC. This sequence encodes CASSLDRRTTNYNEQFF.